This T cell receptor (beta chain) was captured in a study of T-cell memory formation after mild COVID-19. Across the whole study: Most TCR clusters belonged to a single donor.

This clonotype has only a few counts. Its cognate antigen is unknown. TCRdb re-called the 5' RACE reads through MiXCR, storing one row per CDR3 protein. The profile shows about 360,000 distinct CDR3 sequences, about an eighth of them singletons. This CDR3 comprises 14 residues. V lost 2 bases and J lost 5, with 11 bases in between. General study results and limits: Clones shrinking between day 15 and 85 showed a balanced CD4/CD8 split, and those that grew later tilted toward CD4+. Chiefly within CM and EM were the contracting CD4+ clones; CD8+ ones were within EMRA.

The chain uses TRBV12-3 or TRBV12-4 and TRBJ2-3, with D perhaps being TRBD1 or TRBD2 (5 bases each). This receptor was taken from a man younger than 30 who had mild COVID-19 (a few samples of this study predate the infection). Cell type and time point are not known. The specimen was PBMCs or a T cell subset sorted from them (not recorded which). The CDR3 region has the DNA TGTGCCAGCAGTTTAAATGCTGGGGGAGATACGCAGTATTTT. The encoded protein is CASSLNAGGDTQYF.